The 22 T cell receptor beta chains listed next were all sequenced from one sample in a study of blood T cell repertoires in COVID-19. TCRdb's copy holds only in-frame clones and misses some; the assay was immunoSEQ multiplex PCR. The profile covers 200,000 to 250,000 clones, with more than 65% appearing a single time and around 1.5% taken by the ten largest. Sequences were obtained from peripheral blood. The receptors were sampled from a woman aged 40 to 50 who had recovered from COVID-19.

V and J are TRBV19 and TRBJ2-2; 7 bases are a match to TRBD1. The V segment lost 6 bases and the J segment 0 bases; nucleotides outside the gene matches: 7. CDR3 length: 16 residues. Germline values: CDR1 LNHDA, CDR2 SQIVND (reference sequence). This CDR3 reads CASSVTGTANTGELFF. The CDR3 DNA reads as TGTGCCAGTAGCGTTACCGGGACAGCGAACACCGGGGAGCTGTTTTTT.

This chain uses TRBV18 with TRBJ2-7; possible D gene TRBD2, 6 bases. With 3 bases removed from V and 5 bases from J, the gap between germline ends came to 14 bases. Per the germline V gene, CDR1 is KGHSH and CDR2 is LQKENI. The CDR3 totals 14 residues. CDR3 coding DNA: TGTGCCAGCTCACCTGAAAGGGGCGGGAACGAGCAGTACTTC. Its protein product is CASSPERGGNEQYF.

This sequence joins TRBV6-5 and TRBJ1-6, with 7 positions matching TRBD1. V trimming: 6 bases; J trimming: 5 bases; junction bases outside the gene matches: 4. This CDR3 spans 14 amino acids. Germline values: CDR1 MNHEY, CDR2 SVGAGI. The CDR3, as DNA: TGTGCCAGCAGACGGGACAGCGATAATTCACCCCTCCACTTT. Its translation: CASRRDSDNSPLHF.

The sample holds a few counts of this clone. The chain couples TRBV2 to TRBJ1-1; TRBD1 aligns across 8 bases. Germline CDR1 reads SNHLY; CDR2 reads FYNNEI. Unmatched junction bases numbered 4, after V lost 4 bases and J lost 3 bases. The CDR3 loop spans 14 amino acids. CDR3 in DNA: TGTGCCAGCAGTGGGCAGGGGGCGGACACTGAAGCTTTCTTT. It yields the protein CASSGQGADTEAFF.

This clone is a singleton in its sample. The CDR3 region has the DNA TGTGCCTGGCCCAGGGGAATTAATGGCTACACCTTC. Protein sequence: CAWPRGINGYTF. This chain connects TRBV30 to TRBJ1-2; tentative D call: TRBD1 (6 bases). Per germline, CDR1 GTSNPN and CDR2 SVGIG (reference sequence). This CDR3 is 12 amino acids long. V dropped 5 bases and J dropped 6 bases, with 13 bases sitting between them.

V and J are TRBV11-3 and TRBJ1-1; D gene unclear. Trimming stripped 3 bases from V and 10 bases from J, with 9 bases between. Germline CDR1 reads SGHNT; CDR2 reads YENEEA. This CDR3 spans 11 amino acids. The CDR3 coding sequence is TGTGCCAGCAGCTTTAATAGAGCAGCTTTCTTT. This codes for CASSFNRAAFF.

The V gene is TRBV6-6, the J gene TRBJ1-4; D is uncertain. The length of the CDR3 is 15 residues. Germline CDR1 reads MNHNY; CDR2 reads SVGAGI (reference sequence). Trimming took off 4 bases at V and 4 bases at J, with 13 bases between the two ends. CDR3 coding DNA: TGTGCCAGCAGTTGGGAACGGGATGTTAATGAAAAACTGTTTTTT. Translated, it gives CASSWERDVNEKLFF.

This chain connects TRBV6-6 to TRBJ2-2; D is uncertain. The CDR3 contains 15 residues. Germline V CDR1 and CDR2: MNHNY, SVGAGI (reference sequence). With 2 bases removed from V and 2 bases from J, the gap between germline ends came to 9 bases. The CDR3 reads CASSYTFFNTGELFF. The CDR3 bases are TGTGCCAGCAGTTACACTTTTTTTAACACCGGGGAGCTGTTTTTT.

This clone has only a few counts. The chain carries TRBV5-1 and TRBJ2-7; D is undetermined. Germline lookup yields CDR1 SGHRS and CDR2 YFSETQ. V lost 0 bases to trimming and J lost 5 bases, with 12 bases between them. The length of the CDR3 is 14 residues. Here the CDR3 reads CASSLATNGDEQYF. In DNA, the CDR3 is TGCGCCAGCAGCTTGGCTACCAACGGAGACGAGCAGTACTTC. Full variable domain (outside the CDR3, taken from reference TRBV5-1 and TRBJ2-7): KAGVTQTPRYLIKTRGQQVTLSCSPISGHRSVSWYQQTPGQGLQFLFEYFSETQRNKGNFPGRFSGRQFSNSRSEMNVSTLELGDSALYLCASSLATNGDEQYFGPGTRLTVT.

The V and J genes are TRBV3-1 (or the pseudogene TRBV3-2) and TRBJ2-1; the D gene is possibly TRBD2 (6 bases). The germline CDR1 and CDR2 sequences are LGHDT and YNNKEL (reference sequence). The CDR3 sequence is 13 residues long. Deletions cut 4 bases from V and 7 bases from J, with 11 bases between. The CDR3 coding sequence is TGTGCCAGCAGCCTGGGACTGCTGAATGAGCAGTTCTTC. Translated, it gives CASSLGLLNEQFF.

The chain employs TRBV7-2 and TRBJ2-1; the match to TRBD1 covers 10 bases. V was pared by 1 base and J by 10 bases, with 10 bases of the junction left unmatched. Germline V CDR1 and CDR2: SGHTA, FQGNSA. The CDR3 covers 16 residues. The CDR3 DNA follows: TGTGCCAGCAGCTTAGGGGGACAGGGGAAAATCCGCGAGCAGTTCTTC. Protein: CASSLGGQGKIREQFF.

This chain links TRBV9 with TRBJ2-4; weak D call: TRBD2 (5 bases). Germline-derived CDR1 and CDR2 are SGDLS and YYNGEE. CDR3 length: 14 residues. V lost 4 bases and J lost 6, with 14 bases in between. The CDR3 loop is CASSPSSDGNIQYF. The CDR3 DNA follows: TGTGCCAGCAGCCCTAGCTCGGATGGAAACATTCAGTACTTC.

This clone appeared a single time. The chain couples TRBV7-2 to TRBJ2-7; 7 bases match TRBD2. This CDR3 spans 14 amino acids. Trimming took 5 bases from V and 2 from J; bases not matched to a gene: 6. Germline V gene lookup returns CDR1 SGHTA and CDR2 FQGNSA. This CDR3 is CASSSGVEAYEQYF. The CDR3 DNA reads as TGTGCCAGCAGCAGCGGGGTTGAAGCCTACGAGCAGTACTTC.

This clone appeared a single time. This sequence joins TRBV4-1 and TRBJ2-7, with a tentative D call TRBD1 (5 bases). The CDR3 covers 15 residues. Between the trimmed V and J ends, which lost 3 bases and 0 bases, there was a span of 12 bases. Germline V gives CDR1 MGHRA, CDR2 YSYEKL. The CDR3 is CASSQQPDTSYEQYF. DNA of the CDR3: TGCGCCAGCAGCCAGCAACCGGACACCTCCTACGAGCAGTACTTC.

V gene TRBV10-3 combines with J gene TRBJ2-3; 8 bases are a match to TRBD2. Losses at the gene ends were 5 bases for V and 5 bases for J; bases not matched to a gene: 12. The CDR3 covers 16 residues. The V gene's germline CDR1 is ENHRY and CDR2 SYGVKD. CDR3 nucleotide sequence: TGTGCCATCAGTTCTAACCGGGGGGGCTCTGGAGATACGCAGTATTTT. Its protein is CAISSNRGGSGDTQYF.

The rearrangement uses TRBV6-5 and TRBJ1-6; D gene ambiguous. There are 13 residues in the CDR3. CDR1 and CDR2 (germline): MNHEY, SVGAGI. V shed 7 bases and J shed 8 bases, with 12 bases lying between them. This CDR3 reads CASMRRLDSPLHF. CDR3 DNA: TGTGCCAGCATGAGACGACTGGATTCACCCCTCCACTTT.

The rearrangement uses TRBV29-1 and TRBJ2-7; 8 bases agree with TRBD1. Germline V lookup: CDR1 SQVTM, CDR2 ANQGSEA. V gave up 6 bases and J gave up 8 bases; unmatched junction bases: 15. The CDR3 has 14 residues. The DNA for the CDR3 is TGCAGCGTCCGGACAGGGACAACAACTACGAAGCAGTACTTC. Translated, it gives CSVRTGTTTTKQYF.

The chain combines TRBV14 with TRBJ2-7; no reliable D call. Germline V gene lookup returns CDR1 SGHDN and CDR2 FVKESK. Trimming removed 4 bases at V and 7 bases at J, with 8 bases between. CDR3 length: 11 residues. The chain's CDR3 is CASSPGVEQYF. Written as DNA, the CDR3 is TGTGCCAGCAGCCCAGGTGTGGAGCAGTACTTC.

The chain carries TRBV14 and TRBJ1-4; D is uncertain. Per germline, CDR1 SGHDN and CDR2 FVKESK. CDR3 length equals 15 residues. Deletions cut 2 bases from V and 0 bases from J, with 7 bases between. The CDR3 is CASSQRRATNEKLFF. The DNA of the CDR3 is TGTGCCAGCAGCCAACGGCGGGCAACTAATGAAAAACTGTTTTTT. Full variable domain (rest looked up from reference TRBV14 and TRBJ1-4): EAGVTQFPSHSVIEKGQTVTLRCDPISGHDNLYWYRRVMGKEIKFLLHFVKESKQDESGMPNNRFLAERTGGTYSTLKVQPAELEDSGVYFCASSQRRATNEKLFFGSGTQLSVL.

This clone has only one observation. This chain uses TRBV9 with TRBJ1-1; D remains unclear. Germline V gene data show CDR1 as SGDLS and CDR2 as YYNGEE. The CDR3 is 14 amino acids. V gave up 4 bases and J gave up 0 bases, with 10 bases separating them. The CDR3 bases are TGTGCCAGCAGCCGACTCGATATGAACACTGAAGCTTTCTTT. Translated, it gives CASSRLDMNTEAFF.

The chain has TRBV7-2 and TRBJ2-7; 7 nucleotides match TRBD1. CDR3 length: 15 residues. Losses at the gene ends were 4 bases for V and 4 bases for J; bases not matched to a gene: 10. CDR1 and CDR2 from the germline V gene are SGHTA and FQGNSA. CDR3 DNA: TGTGCCAGCAGCTCCCGGGACAGCCTTAAATACGAGCAGTACTTC. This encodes CASSSRDSLKYEQYF.

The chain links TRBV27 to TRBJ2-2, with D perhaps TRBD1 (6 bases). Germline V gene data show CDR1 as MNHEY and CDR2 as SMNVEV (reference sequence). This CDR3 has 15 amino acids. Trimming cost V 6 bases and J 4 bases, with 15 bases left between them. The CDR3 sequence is CASRPMTGSTGELFF. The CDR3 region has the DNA TGTGCCAGCAGACCGATGACAGGTAGCACCGGGGAGCTGTTTTTT.